This T cell receptor beta chain is drawn from a study of radiotherapy plus CTLA-4 blockade in lung cancer. Study as a whole: With 31% of patients having disease control, objective responses were seen in about 17%. Findings of the study overall: There was expansion of tumor-derived TCR clones in blood after radiotherapy plus ipilimumab.

About this clone itself: Its antigen is not identified.

Only in-frame clones appear in the TCRdb table, and some are missing; sequencing was by immunoSEQ multiplex PCR. In the table there are about 45,000 clones, around 63% of which are singletons. The input for sequencing was peripheral blood, taken from a patient treated with radiotherapy plus ipilimumab. This receptor was taken from a human donor with non-small cell lung cancer who had a partial response to radiotherapy plus ipilimumab.

The CDR3 loop reads CASSQGGNSNQPQHF. The DNA of the CDR3 is TGTGCCAGCAGTCAGGGGGGAAATAGCAATCAGCCCCAGCATTTT. V usage is TRBV9 and J usage is TRBJ1-5; TRBD1 agrees at 7 bases. This CDR3 has 15 residues. With 5 bases clipped from V and 0 bases from J, the junction kept 5 bases outside the gene matches. Germline CDR1 is SGDLS and CDR2 is YYNGEE. The full variable domain, with the rest looked up from reference TRBV9 and TRBJ1-5, is DSGVTQTPKHLITATGQRVTLRCSPRSGDLSVYWYQQSLDQGLQFLIQYYNGEERAKGNILERFSAQQFPDLHSELNLSSLELGDSALYFCASSQGGNSNQPQHFGDGTRLSIL.